The entry that follows covers one T cell receptor (beta chain) sequence. Measured with immunoSEQ multiplex PCR; TCRdb has only the in-frame clones, and not every one. The table shows tens of thousands of clones, with 70% to 85% occurring only once. The data were taken from a study of lymphopenia after photon versus proton radiotherapy. This sample comprised peripheral blood, obtained from a patient treated with proton-based radiotherapy. The TCR was taken from a man between 60 and 70 years old with pancreatic cancer.

The CDR3 sequence: CASSFGRSSTGELFF. The CDR3 DNA reads TGTGCCAGCAGCTTTGGTCGATCTAGCACCGGGGAGCTGTTTTTT. This sequence joins TRBV7-6 and TRBJ2-2, with no clear D. The CDR3 consists of 15 residues. Germline V gene lookup returns CDR1 SGHVS and CDR2 FNYEAQ. Deletions cut 3 bases from V and 4 bases from J, with 12 bases between.